The entry below describes one TCR beta chain. No antigen is known for it. This specimen belongs to a study of PD-1 blockade in classical Hodgkin lymphoma. Study outcomes and limitations: Baseline diversity in complete responders resembled that of newly diagnosed patients. A reduction in baseline TCR diversity was reportedly seen in newly diagnosed patients relative to healthy donors.

The data were produced by immunoSEQ multiplex PCR, yet TCRdb's version contains in-frame clones alone and is incomplete. The sample shows tens of thousands of clones, 88% of them seen only once. In germline, CDR1 is SGHRS, CDR2 YFSETQ. Trimming shortened V by 0 bases and J by 0 bases, and 10 bases separated the two germline ends. The CDR3 contains 16 residues. Following autologous stem cell transplantation, relapse occurred in every patient, and exposure to brentuximab vedotin varied. Material: peripheral blood mononuclear cells (PBMCs), obtained at baseline. The rearrangement joins TRBV5-1 to TRBJ1-3, with D tentatively TRBD1 (6 bases). The TCR comes from a human donor with classical Hodgkin lymphoma. CDR3 in amino acids: CASSLGAGDSGNTIYF. The CDR3 nucleotides read TGCGCCAGCAGCTTGGGGGCAGGGGACTCTGGAAACACCATATATTTT.